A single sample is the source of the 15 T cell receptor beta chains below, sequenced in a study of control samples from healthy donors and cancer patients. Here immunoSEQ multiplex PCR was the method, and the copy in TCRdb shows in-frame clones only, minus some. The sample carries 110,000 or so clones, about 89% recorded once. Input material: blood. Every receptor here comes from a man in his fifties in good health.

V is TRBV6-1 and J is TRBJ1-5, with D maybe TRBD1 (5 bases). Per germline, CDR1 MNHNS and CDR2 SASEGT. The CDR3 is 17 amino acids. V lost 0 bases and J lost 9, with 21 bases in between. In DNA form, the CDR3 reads TGTGCCAGCAGTGAAGCCCCCAATATCCAGGGAAGATGGCCCCAGCATTTT. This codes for CASSEAPNIQGRWPQHF.

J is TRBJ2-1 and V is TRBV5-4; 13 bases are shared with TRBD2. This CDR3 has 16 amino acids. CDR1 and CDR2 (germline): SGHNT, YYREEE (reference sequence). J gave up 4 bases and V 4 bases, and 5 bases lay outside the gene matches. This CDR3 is CASSPSTSGGYNEQFF. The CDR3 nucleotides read TGTGCCAGCAGCCCCTCGACTAGCGGGGGGTACAATGAGCAGTTCTTC.

The CDR3 sequence: CASSTPTGVNTQYF. The CDR3 bases are TGTGCCAGCAGCACCCCCACAGGGGTGAATACGCAGTATTTT. This chain joins TRBV7-2 and TRBJ2-3, with TRBD1 identical over 7 bases. CDR1 and CDR2 (germline): SGHTA, FQGNSA. The CDR3 consists of 14 residues. V shed 5 bases, J shed 7 bases, and the junction held 9 bases outside the gene matches.

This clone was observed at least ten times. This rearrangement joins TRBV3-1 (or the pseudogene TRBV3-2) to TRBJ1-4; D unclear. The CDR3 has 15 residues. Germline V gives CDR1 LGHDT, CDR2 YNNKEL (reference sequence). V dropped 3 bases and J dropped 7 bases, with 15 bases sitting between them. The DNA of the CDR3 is TGTGCCAGCAGCCACTTACCCCCCGAGGGTGAAAAACTGTTTTTT. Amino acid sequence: CASSHLPPEGEKLFF.

The CDR3 DNA sequence: TGTGCCAGCAGCTTAACGCAGCAACAAGAGACCCAGTACTTC. It specifies CASSLTQQQETQYF. V gene TRBV11-3 combines with J gene TRBJ2-5; D remains ambiguous. This CDR3 spans 14 amino acids. Per germline, CDR1 SGHNT and CDR2 YENEEA. Trimming took off 2 bases at V and 2 bases at J, with 9 bases between the two ends.

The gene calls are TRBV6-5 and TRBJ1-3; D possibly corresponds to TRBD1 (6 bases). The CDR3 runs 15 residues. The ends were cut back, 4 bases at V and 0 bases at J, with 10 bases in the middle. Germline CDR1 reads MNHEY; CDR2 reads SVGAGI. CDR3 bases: TGTGCCAGCAGTTCCTACAGGGTCTCTGGAAACACCATATATTTT. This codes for CASSSYRVSGNTIYF.

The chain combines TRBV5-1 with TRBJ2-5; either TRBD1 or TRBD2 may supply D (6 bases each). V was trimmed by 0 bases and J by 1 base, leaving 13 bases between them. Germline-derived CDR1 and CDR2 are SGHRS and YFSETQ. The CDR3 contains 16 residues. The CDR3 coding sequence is TGCGCCAGCAGCTTGGGGAGGGGGGCCGTCCAAGAGACCCAGTACTTC. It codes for CASSLGRGAVQETQYF.

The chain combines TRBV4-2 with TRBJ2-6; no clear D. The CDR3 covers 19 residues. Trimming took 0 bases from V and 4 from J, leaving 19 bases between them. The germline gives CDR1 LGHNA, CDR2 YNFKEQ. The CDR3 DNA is TGTGCCAGCAGCCAAGAAGTGGCCGCCGGCCAACCCGGGGCCAACGTCCTGACTTTC. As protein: CASSQEVAAGQPGANVLTF.

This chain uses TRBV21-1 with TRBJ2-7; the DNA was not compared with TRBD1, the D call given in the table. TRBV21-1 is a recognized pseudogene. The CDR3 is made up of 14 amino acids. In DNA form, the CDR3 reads TGTGCCTTGAGACCGGACAGGGGGATCCACGAGCAGTACTTC. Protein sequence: CALRPDRGIHEQYF.

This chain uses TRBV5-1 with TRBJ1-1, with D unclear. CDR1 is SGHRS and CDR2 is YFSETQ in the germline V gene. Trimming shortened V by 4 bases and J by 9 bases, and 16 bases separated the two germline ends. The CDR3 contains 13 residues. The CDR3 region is CASSQSTVSQAFF. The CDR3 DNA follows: TGCGCCAGCAGCCAATCCACCGTAAGCCAAGCTTTCTTT.

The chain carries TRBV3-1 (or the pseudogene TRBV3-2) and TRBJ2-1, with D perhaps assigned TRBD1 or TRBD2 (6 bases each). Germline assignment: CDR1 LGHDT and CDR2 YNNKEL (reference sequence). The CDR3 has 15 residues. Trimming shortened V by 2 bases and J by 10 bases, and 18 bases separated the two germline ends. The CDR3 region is CASSQRGGPRIEQFF. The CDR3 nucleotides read TGTGCCAGCAGCCAAAGAGGGGGGCCCCGTATAGAGCAGTTCTTC.

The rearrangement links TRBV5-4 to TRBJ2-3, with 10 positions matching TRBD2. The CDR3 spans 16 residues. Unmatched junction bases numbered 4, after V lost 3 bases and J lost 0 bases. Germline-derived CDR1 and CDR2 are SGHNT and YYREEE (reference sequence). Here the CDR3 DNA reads TGTGCCAGCAGCTCCTCTAGCGGGGGAAGCACAGATACGCAGTATTTT. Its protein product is CASSSSSGGSTDTQYF.

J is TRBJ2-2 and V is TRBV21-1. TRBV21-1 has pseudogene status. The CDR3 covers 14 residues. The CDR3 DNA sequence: TGTGCCAGCAGCAAAGATGATCCGGGCCGGGAGCTGTTTTTT. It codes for CASSKDDPGRELFF.

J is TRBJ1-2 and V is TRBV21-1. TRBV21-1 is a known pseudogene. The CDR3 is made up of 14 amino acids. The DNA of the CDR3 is TGTGCCAGGGGAGGGAGGGTTAGTTCCTATGGCTACACCTTC. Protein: CARGGRVSSYGYTF.

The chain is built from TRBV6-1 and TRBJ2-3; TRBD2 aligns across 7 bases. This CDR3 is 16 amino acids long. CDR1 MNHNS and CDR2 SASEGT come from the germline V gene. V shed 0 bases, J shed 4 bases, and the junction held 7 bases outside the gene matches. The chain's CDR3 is CASSEAEAGPADTQYF. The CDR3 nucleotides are TGTGCCAGCAGTGAAGCGGAAGCGGGACCCGCAGATACGCAGTATTTT.